A selection of T cell receptor beta chains follows, all from one sample in a study of HIV-infected patients and healthy controls. MiXCR was run by TCRdb on the 5' RACE reads, yielding one entry per CDR3 protein. The sample records 10,000 to 12,000 distinct CDR3 sequences, approximately 8% being singletons. The material sequenced was blood. Receptor source: an adult in good health. Each CDR3 is given with its conserved first and last residue. Not every row has a clone size; where given, it reads once, few, many or a size class.

clone size,V gene,CDR3 protein
many,TRBV6-2/TRBV6-3,CASSGGIAGQPQHF
many,TRBV29-1,CSVQNGAPNTEAFF
few,TRBV5-1,CASSSRTGRNEKLFF
many,TRBV20-1,CSARGVGGGTGGTDTQYF
many,TRBV6-5,CASSDGQGGNEKLFF
medium-sized,TRBV5-1,CASSLATGTSGNTIYF
many,TRBV19,CASSMPLNTEAFF
medium-sized,TRBV3-1,CASSLRLNTQYF
medium-sized,TRBV6-1,CASSESLAGWDEQFF
-,TRBV10-3,CAISRTGPGETQYF
many,TRBV6-5,CATSRGTLSYNEQFF
medium-sized,TRBV28,CASKSTGRYEQYF
few,TRBV12-3/TRBV12-4,CASSLGDRASNQPQHF
-,TRBV19,CASSPGGRSYTEAFF
-,TRBV5-5,CASSANPEDYEQYF
-,TRBV6-1,CASRAFLYSSYNSPLHF
many,TRBV7-9,CASSLGIRSGSGANVLTF
medium-sized,TRBV6-5,CASIRSSGAGYEQYF
many,TRBV7-6,CASSLKGGTNTEAFF
medium-sized,TRBV10-1,CASSADNYEQYF